A selection of T cell receptor beta chains follows, all from one sample in a study of PD-1 blockade in classical Hodgkin lymphoma. Libraries were prepared by immunoSEQ multiplex PCR; TCRdb keeps only in-frame clonotypes and omits some of them. The sample shows about 30,000 clones, about 87% of them seen only once. Sequences were obtained from CD4+ T cells from blood. The receptors were gathered from a human donor with classical Hodgkin lymphoma. Each CDR3 is given with its conserved first and last residue. A D gene is named only where the DNA matches it firmly. Only part of the rows carry a size: once, few, many, or a class if the clone is expanded.

>few|-|TRBV2|TRBJ1-2
TGTGCCAGCAACCCACAGAGATCCATGGGTGGCTACACCTTC
CASNPQRSMGGYTF
>-|-|TRBV7-9|TRBJ2-2
TGTGCCAGCAGCTTAAATGTGGGGGCCGGGGAGCTGTTTTTT
CASSLNVGAGELFF
>-|TRBD2|TRBV11-2|TRBJ2-1
TGTGCCAGCAGCGAGGGACTAGGTGGGGTCTACAATGAGCAGTTCTTC
CASSEGLGGVYNEQFF
>-|-|TRBV28|TRBJ2-6
TGTGCCAGCAGCCTCCTTGGGGCGGGTGGGGCCAACGTCCTGACTTTC
CASSLLGAGGANVLTF
>-|-|TRBV5-6|TRBJ2-2
TGTGCCAGCAGCTTGTTCCGGTGGACCGGGGAGCTGTTTTTT
CASSLFRWTGELFF
>once|-|TRBV5-1|TRBJ2-1
TGCGCCAGCAGCCTAAGGGCCTCAGGGGGGAACAATGAGCAGTTCTTC
CASSLRASGGNNEQFF
>-|TRBD2|TRBV5-3|TRBJ2-4
TGTGCCAGAAGACCCGGACTAGCGGTAGCCAAAAACATTCAGTACTTC
CARRPGLAVAKNIQYF
>-|-|TRBV19|TRBJ2-1
TGTGCCAGTAGTTCGGGAGCCGATAGCTCCTACAATGAGCAGTTCTTC
CASSSGADSSYNEQFF
>-|-|TRBV9|TRBJ1-4
TGTGCCAGCAGCGTAGGGACTATAACTAATGAAAAACTGTTTTTT
CASSVGTITNEKLFF
>-|-|TRBV19|TRBJ2-7
TGTGCCAGTAGTATTGACTCGGGGATTCTCCGCGAGCAGTACTTC
CASSIDSGILREQYF
>-|TRBD1|TRBV30|TRBJ1-2
TGTGCCTGGCTGGGACAGGGGTCCTATGGCTACACCTTC
CAWLGQGSYGYTF
>-|-|TRBV2|TRBJ2-7
TGTGCCAGCAGTGAATATCGGGAGCCTATCTCCTACGAGCAGTACTTC
CASSEYREPISYEQYF
>few|-|TRBV5-1|TRBJ2-1
TGCGCCAGCAGCTCTCAGACAGCTGAGCAGTTCTTC
CASSSQTAEQFF
>-|-|TRBV18|TRBJ1-3
TGTGCCAGCTCACCACGGGAGGCTCCTGGAAACACCATATATTTT
CASSPREAPGNTIYF
>few|TRBD2|TRBV6-1|TRBJ2-7
TGTGCCAGCAGTGCGGCTAGCGGGAGCTACGAGCAGTACTTC
CASSAASGSYEQYF
>-|-|TRBV18|TRBJ1-4
TGTGCCAGCTCTCACAGGGAGGAGGGAAAACTGTTTTTT
CASSHREEGKLFF
>-|TRBD1|TRBV19|TRBJ1-2
TGTGCCAGTAGTGTGGGACAGGGCAGGGGCTACACCTTC
CASSVGQGRGYTF
>few|-|TRBV2|TRBJ1-5
TGTGCCAGCAGACAAGAGGATCAGCCCCAGCATTTT
CASRQEDQPQHF